The 22 T cell receptor beta chains presented below share a single source sample, sequenced in a study of early T cells in non-severe SARS-CoV-2 infection. From the 5' RACE reads, TCRdb called clonotypes with MiXCR, one entry per CDR3 protein. The sample consists of about 60,000 distinct CDR3 sequences, around 12% of them appearing once. The sequencing input was whole blood. The receptor set was obtained from an adult who was a healthcare worker with PCR-confirmed SARS-CoV-2 infection or an uninfected control (not recorded which).

J is TRBJ2-1 and V is TRBV7-2, with D possibly matching TRBD2 (5 bases). The ends were cut back, 5 bases at V and 9 bases at J, with 17 bases in the middle. From germline, CDR1 is SGHTA and CDR2 FQGNSA. The CDR3 is 14 amino acids. The CDR3 is CASSVALYRGEQFF. The CDR3 DNA follows: TGTGCCAGCAGCGTCGCCCTATATCGGGGTGAGCAGTTCTTC.

This clonotype occurred a few times. This sequence joins TRBV6-6 and TRBJ1-5; TRBD1 aligns across 7 bases. From germline, CDR1 is MNHNY and CDR2 SVGAGI (reference sequence). Trimming took 7 bases from V and 4 from J; bases not matched to a gene: 13. There are 16 residues in the CDR3. CDR3 sequence: CASILSQGEGNQPQHF. CDR3 DNA sequence: TGTGCCAGCATTCTCTCGCAGGGGGAAGGGAATCAGCCCCAGCATTTT.

This clonotype was seen more than once but under ten times. The rearrangement links TRBV2 to TRBJ2-7; TRBD1 is a possible D gene (8 bases). Germline CDR1 reads SNHLY; CDR2 reads FYNNEI. V was cut by 6 bases and J by 7 bases, with 13 bases left in between. The CDR3 is made up of 12 amino acids. The CDR3 loop reads CASSLQGGEQYF. The DNA of the CDR3 is TGTGCCAGCAGCCTACAGGGGGGGGAGCAGTACTTC.

The chain has TRBV7-9 and TRBJ1-4; 8 positions match TRBD1. Unmatched junction bases numbered 5, after V lost 4 bases and J lost 4 bases. Germline loops: CDR1 SEHNR, CDR2 FQNEAQ (reference sequence). The CDR3 totals 15 residues. The CDR3 coding sequence is TGTGCCAGCAGCTATGGGACAGGCCTTAATGAAAAACTGTTTTTT. This codes for CASSYGTGLNEKLFF.

This clonotype showed up just a few times. This sequence joins TRBV7-2 and TRBJ1-1, with TRBD1 matching over 7 bases. Germline V gene lookup returns CDR1 SGHTA and CDR2 FQGNSA. The ends lost 3 bases at V and 5 bases at J; junction bases unmatched: 3. The CDR3 contains 13 residues. Here the CDR3 DNA reads TGTGCCAGCAGCTTGACAGGGACTACTGAAGCTTTCTTT. As protein: CASSLTGTTEAFF.

This sequence joins TRBV28 and TRBJ2-5; 8 bases fit TRBD2. CDR1 is MDHEN and CDR2 is SYDVKM in the germline V gene. J was trimmed by 5 bases and V by 5 bases; bases with no gene match: 4. This CDR3 region has 13 residues. CDR3 sequence (DNA): TGTGCCAGCAGTACTAGCGGACTGGAGACCCAGTACTTC. It translates to CASSTSGLETQYF.

This clonotype appeared a few times. The J gene is TRBJ2-3, the V gene TRBV5-1; D uncertain. Trimming cost V 1 base and J 3 bases, with 9 bases left between them. The CDR3 totals 14 residues. Per germline, CDR1 SGHRS and CDR2 YFSETQ. The CDR3 spells CASSLFARTDTQYF. The CDR3 DNA is TGCGCCAGCAGCTTGTTTGCCAGAACAGATACGCAGTATTTT. Full variable domain (outside the CDR3, taken from reference TRBV5-1 and TRBJ2-3): KAGVTQTPRYLIKTRGQQVTLSCSPISGHRSVSWYQQTPGQGLQFLFEYFSETQRNKGNFPGRFSGRQFSNSRSEMNVSTLELGDSALYLCASSLFARTDTQYFGPGTRLTVL.

V gene TRBV5-1 combines with J gene TRBJ2-3, with D perhaps given as TRBD1 or TRBD2 (6 bases each). Germline CDR1 is SGHRS and CDR2 is YFSETQ. V lost 4 bases to trimming and J lost 2 bases, with 11 bases between them. The CDR3 covers 14 residues. CDR3: CASSPGEVTDTQYF. The CDR3, as DNA: TGCGCCAGCAGCCCAGGGGAGGTCACAGATACGCAGTATTTT. The whole variable domain, remainder taken from reference TRBV5-1 and TRBJ2-3, is KAGVTQTPRYLIKTRGQQVTLSCSPISGHRSVSWYQQTPGQGLQFLFEYFSETQRNKGNFPGRFSGRQFSNSRSEMNVSTLELGDSALYLCASSPGEVTDTQYFGPGTRLTVL.

This clonotype showed up many times. The V call is TRBV20-1, the J call TRBJ1-5, with D hard to call. Trimming took 5 bases from V and 3 from J, leaving 5 bases between them. This CDR3 spans 11 amino acids. Looked up from germline, CDR1 is DFQATT and CDR2 is SNEGSKA (reference sequence). CDR3 sequence reads: CSAGHNQPQHF. CDR3 DNA sequence: TGCAGTGCTGGGCACAATCAGCCCCAGCATTTT.

The chain couples TRBV2 to TRBJ2-1; TRBD1 aligns across 9 bases. The trim removed 6 bases at V and 3 bases at J, leaving 12 bases unmatched. Germline V CDR1 and CDR2: SNHLY, FYNNEI. CDR3 length: 17 amino acids. DNA of the CDR3: TGTGCCAGCAGCCCAACTAGTTTGGACAGGGGCTACAATGAGCAGTTCTTC. It yields the protein CASSPTSLDRGYNEQFF.

The CDR3, as DNA: TGCAGTGCTAGAGCCTTGGCAGATACGCAGTATTTT. It encodes CSARALADTQYF. The chain has TRBV20-1 and TRBJ2-3; no clear D. Trimming stripped 1 base from V and 4 bases from J, with 6 bases between. In germline, CDR1 is DFQATT, CDR2 SNEGSKA (reference sequence). This CDR3 comprises 12 residues.

This clonotype came up many times. V usage is TRBV28 and J usage is TRBJ1-1; 7 nucleotides line up with TRBD1. The germline V gene encodes CDR1 MDHEN and CDR2 SYDVKM. This CDR3 has 14 residues. The trim removed 4 bases at V and 3 bases at J, leaving 5 bases unmatched. CDR3 bases: TGTGCCAGCAGTTCGGGGACAGCAGACACTGAAGCTTTCTTT. The encoded protein is CASSSGTADTEAFF.

This clonotype came up many times. This chain links TRBV27 with TRBJ2-3; 9 bases fit TRBD1. The CDR3 loop spans 16 amino acids. Germline CDR1 and CDR2: MNHEY and SMNVEV (reference sequence). V shed 6 bases and J 2 bases; nucleotides not matched to a gene: 9. Here the CDR3 DNA reads TGTGCCAGCAGACTATCGGACAGGGGAGTCACAGATACGCAGTATTTT. Translation: CASRLSDRGVTDTQYF.

This clonotype has ten or more counts. The chain carries TRBV18 and TRBJ1-2, with unresolved D. V lost 3 bases, J lost 0 bases, and 8 bases lay in between. In germline, CDR1 is KGHSH, CDR2 LQKENI. There are 14 residues in the CDR3. The CDR3 DNA sequence: TGTGCCAGCTCACCGGAGACTACTAACTATGGCTACACCTTC. Its translation: CASSPETTNYGYTF.

This clonotype was seen many times. The chain joins TRBV6-2 or TRBV6-3 to TRBJ2-3, with D perhaps matching TRBD1 (6 bases). Germline-derived CDR1 and CDR2 are MNHEY and SVGEGT. The CDR3 totals 15 residues. V shed 7 bases and J shed 1 base, with 15 bases lying between them. CDR3 region: CASTKGVGGTDTQYF. As DNA, the CDR3 is TGTGCCAGCACCAAGGGGGTGGGAGGCACAGATACGCAGTATTTT.

The V call is TRBV5-1, the J call TRBJ1-6; 7 nucleotides line up with TRBD1. CDR1 is SGHRS and CDR2 is YFSETQ in the germline V gene. V was clipped by 1 base and J by 8 bases; unmatched bases: 3. The CDR3 contains 14 residues. For the CDR3, the DNA is TGCGCCAGCAGCTTGTCAGGGGGAGATTCACCCCTCCACTTT. The encoded protein is CASSLSGGDSPLHF.

In its sample, this clonotype was seen many times. The gene calls are TRBV30 and TRBJ2-3; 8 bases agree with TRBD1. The CDR3 loop spans 13 amino acids. Germline CDR1 GTSNPN, CDR2 SVGIG (reference sequence). J was trimmed by 2 bases and V by 5 bases; bases with no gene match: 3. This chain's CDR3 is CAWGTGYTDTQYF. The CDR3 nucleotides are TGTGCCTGGGGGACAGGCTACACAGATACGCAGTATTTT. Full variable domain (rest looked up from reference TRBV30 and TRBJ2-3): SQTIHQWPATLVQPVGSPLSLECTVEGTSNPNLYWYRQAAGRGLQLLFYSVGIGQISSEVPQNLSASRPQDRQFILSSKKLLLSDSGFYLCAWGTGYTDTQYFGPGTRLTVL.

This clonotype ranks as medium-sized. This sequence joins TRBV7-2 and TRBJ2-1; D is perhaps TRBD2 (7 bases). This CDR3 region has 16 residues. Germline values: CDR1 SGHTA, CDR2 FQGNSA. The germline V and J ends were trimmed by 4 bases and 9 bases, with 22 bases remaining between them. The CDR3 region has the DNA TGTGCCAGCAGCTCCGTGCAGGGGAGGGCCACAGTTGAGCAGTTCTTC. Translation: CASSSVQGRATVEQFF. The full variable domain, completed using reference TRBV7-2 and TRBJ2-1, is GAGVSQSPSNKVTEKGKDVELRCDPISGHTALYWYRQSLGQGLEFLIYFQGNSAPDKSGLPSDRFSAERTGGSVSTLTIQRTQQEDSAVYLCASSSVQGRATVEQFFGPGTRLTVL.

The CDR3 protein is CATCADFLGELFF. The CDR3 nucleotides read TGTGCCACCTGCGCGGATTTTTTGGGGGAGCTGTTTTTT. The chain joins TRBV2 to TRBJ2-2, with unresolved D. CDR1 is SNHLY, CDR2 FYNNEI, per germline. V was pared by 10 bases and J by 8 bases, with 17 bases between. This CDR3 comprises 13 residues.

This clonotype was recorded a few times. The rearrangement joins TRBV4-1 to TRBJ2-7; 8 nucleotides match TRBD1. V gave up 3 bases and J gave up 6 bases; unmatched junction bases: 4. The CDR3 sequence is 13 residues long. Germline assignment: CDR1 MGHRA and CDR2 YSYEKL. CDR3 DNA sequence: TGCGCCAGCAGCCAGGGACAGGAACGCGAGCAGTACTTC. This gives the protein CASSQGQEREQYF.

The sample holds a few counts of this clonotype. CDR3 in DNA: TGTGCCACAAAACTAGCGGGGGCTCAAGAGACCCAGTACTTC. Its translation is CATKLAGAQETQYF. The chain couples TRBV30 to TRBJ2-5; 11 bases map to TRBD2. This CDR3 is 14 amino acids long. The V and J ends lost 8 bases and 2 bases, in that order; junction bases with no gene match: 7. The V gene's germline CDR1 is GTSNPN and CDR2 SVGIG (reference sequence).

This rearrangement joins TRBV3-1 to TRBJ2-1; 9 nucleotides line up with TRBD2. Germline trimming cut 5 bases from V and 2 bases from J; bases unmatched to any gene: 1. CDR3 length equals 14 residues. Germline CDR1 is LGHDT and CDR2 is YNNKEL (reference sequence). The CDR3 region is CASSSSGTYNEQFF. The DNA for the CDR3 is TGTGCCAGCAGCTCTAGCGGGACCTACAATGAGCAGTTCTTC.